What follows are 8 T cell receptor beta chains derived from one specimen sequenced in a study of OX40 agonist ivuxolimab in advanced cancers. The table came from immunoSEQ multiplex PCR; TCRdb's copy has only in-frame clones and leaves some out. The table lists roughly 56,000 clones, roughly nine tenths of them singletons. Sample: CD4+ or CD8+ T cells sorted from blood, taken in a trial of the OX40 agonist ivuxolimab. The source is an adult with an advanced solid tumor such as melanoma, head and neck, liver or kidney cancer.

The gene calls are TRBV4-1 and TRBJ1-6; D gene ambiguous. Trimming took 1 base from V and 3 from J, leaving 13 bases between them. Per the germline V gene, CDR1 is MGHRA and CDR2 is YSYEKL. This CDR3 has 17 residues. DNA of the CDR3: TGCGCCAGCAGCCAAGGCTCGGGCGCCAGCTATAATTCACCCCTCCACTTT. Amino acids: CASSQGSGASYNSPLHF.

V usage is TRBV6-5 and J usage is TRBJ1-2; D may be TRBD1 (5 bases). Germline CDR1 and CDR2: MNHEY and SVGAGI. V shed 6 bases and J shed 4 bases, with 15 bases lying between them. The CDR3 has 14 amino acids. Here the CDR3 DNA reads TGTGCCAGCAGGACCGCGGGGGTGGGCTATGGCTACACCTTC. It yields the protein CASRTAGVGYGYTF.

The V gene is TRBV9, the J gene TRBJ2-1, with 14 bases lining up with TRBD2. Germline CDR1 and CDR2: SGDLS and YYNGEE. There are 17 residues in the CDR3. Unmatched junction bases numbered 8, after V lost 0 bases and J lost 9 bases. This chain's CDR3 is CASSVDEGTSGSGEQFF. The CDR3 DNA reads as TGTGCCAGCAGCGTAGATGAGGGGACTAGCGGGAGTGGTGAGCAGTTCTTC.

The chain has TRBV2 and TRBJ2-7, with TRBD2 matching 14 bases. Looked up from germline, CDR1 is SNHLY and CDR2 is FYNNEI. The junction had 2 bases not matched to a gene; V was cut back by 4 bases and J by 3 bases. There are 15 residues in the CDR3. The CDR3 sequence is CASSAGTSGSYEQYF. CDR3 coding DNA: TGTGCCAGCAGTGCTGGGACTAGCGGGAGCTACGAGCAGTACTTC.

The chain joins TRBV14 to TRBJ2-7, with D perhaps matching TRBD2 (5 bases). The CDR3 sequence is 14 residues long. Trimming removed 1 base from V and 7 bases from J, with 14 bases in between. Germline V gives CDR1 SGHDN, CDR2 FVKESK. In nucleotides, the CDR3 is TGTGCCAGCAGCCAAGTGAAGGGTCCGGGGGAGCAGTACTTC. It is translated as CASSQVKGPGEQYF.

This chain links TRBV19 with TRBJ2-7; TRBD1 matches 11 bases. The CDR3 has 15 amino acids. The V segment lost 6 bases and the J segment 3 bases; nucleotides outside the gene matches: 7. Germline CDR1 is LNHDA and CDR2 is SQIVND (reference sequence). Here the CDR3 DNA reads TGTGCCAGTAGCTCGCCGGGACAGGGGGACTACGAGCAGTACTTC. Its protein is CASSSPGQGDYEQYF.

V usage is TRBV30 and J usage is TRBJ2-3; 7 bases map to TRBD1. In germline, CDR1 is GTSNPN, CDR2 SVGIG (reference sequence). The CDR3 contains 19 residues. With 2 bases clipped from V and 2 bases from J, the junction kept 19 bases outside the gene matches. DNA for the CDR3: TGTGCCTGGAGTCCCGGGACAGCATCAATGTGGGGAAACACAGATACGCAGTATTTT. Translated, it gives CAWSPGTASMWGNTDTQYF.

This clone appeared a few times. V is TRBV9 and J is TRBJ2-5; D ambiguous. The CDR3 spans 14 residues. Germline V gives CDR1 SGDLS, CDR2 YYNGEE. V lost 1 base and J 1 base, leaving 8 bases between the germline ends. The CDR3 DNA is TGTGCCAGCAGCGTATCTCTATCCCAAGAGACCCAGTACTTC. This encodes CASSVSLSQETQYF.